Listed here is a single TCR beta chain. The antigen is not known. The data originate from a study of identical twins. Study results and caveats: Beta out-of-frame sequences showed weaker excess twin sharing.

Healthy Caucasian donors formed the entire cohort. This CDR3 is built from 14 residues. TCRdb reprocessed the 5' RACE reads with MiXCR, giving one entry per CDR3 protein. The table includes some 900,000 distinct CDR3 sequences, 12% detected once. These data are also associated with another study on yellow fever vaccine responses in identical twins.

The sample comprised PBMCs. The clonotype originates from a woman aged 18-29 years in good health. The chain joins TRBV21-1 to TRBJ2-7; the table gives TRBD1 as D, unverified against the DNA. TRBV21-1 is described as a pseudogene. This CDR3 reads CASSKGRGSYEQYF. The CDR3 DNA sequence: TGTGCCAGCAGCAAAGGACGGGGGTCCTACGAGCAGTACTTC.